The 8 T cell receptor beta chains below come from one sample, sequenced in a study of blood T cell repertoires in COVID-19. TCRdb's copy holds only in-frame clones and misses some; the assay was immunoSEQ multiplex PCR. The sample consists of 100,000 to 150,000 clones, less than 90% of them appearing once. Sequencing was done on a sample of peripheral blood. The receptors stem from a woman at least 80 years old with acute or convalescent COVID-19.

The table lists this clone with a count of one. J is TRBJ1-3 and V is TRBV21-1. TRBV21-1 is a known pseudogene. The CDR3 has 16 amino acids. DNA of the CDR3: TGTGCCAGCAGCAAACGCCCGCTGAGCTCTGGAAACACCATATATTTT. It encodes CASSKRPLSSGNTIYF.

The gene calls are TRBV4-2 and TRBJ2-7; a weak D match, TRBD2 (6 bases). CDR3 length equals 16 residues. Trimming stripped 0 bases from V and 2 bases from J, with 14 bases between. CDR1 is LGHNA, CDR2 YNFKEQ, per germline. DNA for the CDR3: TGTGCCAGCAGCCAAGAAGTTGGCGGGACCACCTACGAGCAGTACTTC. Amino acid sequence: CASSQEVGGTTYEQYF.

The rearrangement joins TRBV7-3 to TRBJ2-6; TRBD1 matches 9 bases. Germline loops: CDR1 SGHTA, CDR2 FQGTGA. The V and J ends lost 5 bases and 0 bases, in that order; junction bases with no gene match: 11. The CDR3 sequence is 19 residues long. CDR3: CASSPAGQGTYSGANVLTF. DNA for the CDR3: TGTGCCAGCAGCCCGGCGGGACAGGGCACTTACTCTGGGGCCAACGTCCTGACTTTC.

The CDR3 nucleotides read TGTGCCAGCAGGGAGTACACAGATACGCAGTATTTT. Translating it yields CASREYTDTQYF. The V call is TRBV12-3 or TRBV12-4, the J call TRBJ2-3, with D hard to call. This CDR3 contains 12 residues. Trimming took 6 bases from V and 2 from J, leaving 6 bases between them.

The chain links TRBV12-3 or TRBV12-4 to TRBJ1-1; 8 bases line up with TRBD1. The CDR3 is 11 amino acids. V trimming: 6 bases; J trimming: 8 bases; junction bases outside the gene matches: 2. The CDR3 bases are TGTGCCAGCAGAAACAGGGGGGAAGCTTTCTTT. As protein: CASRNRGEAFF.

The V and J genes are TRBV5-1 and TRBJ2-5; possible D gene TRBD1, 6 bases. The CDR3 covers 13 residues. The germline V and J ends were trimmed by 3 bases and 0 bases, with 6 bases remaining between them. The germline CDR1 and CDR2 sequences are SGHRS and YFSETQ. This chain's CDR3 is CASSWDNQETQYF. The CDR3 DNA reads TGCGCCAGCAGCTGGGACAACCAAGAGACCCAGTACTTC. The complete variable domain, with remaining parts taken from reference TRBV5-1 and TRBJ2-5, reads KAGVTQTPRYLIKTRGQQVTLSCSPISGHRSVSWYQQTPGQGLQFLFEYFSETQRNKGNFPGRFSGRQFSNSRSEMNVSTLELGDSALYLCASSWDNQETQYFGPGTRLLVL.

The chain couples TRBV10-3 to TRBJ1-6, with 7 bases that match TRBD1. Unmatched junction bases numbered 3, after V lost 6 bases and J lost 7 bases. CDR3 size: 13 residues. Germline loops: CDR1 ENHRY, CDR2 SYGVKD. CDR3 amino acids: CAIRGQSNSPLHF. The DNA for the CDR3 is TGTGCCATCAGGGGACAGTCCAATTCACCCCTCCACTTT.

This chain joins TRBV2 and TRBJ1-1; D uncertain. Deletions cut 5 bases from V and 7 bases from J, with 11 bases between. CDR1 and CDR2 from the germline V gene are SNHLY and FYNNEI. This CDR3 region has 12 residues. CDR3: CASSFGRDEAFF. The CDR3 DNA follows: TGTGCCAGCAGTTTCGGACGGGATGAAGCTTTCTTT.